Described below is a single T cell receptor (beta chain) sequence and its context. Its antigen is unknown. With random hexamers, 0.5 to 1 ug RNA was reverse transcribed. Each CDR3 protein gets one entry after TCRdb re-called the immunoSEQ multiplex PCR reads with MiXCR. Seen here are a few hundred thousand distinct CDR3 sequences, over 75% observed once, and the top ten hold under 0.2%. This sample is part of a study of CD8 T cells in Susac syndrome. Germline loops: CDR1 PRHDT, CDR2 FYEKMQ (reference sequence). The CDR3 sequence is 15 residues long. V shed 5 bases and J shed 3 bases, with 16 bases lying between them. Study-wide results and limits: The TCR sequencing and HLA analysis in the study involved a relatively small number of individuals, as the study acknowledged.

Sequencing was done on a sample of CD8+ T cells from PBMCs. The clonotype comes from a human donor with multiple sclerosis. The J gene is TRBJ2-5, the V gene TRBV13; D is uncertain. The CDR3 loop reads CASSLSSAEEETQYF. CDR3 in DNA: TGTGCCAGCAGCCTGAGTTCTGCCGAGGAAGAGACCCAGTACTTC.